What follows are 19 T cell receptor beta chains derived from one specimen sequenced in a study of early T cells in non-severe SARS-CoV-2 infection. TCRdb processed the 5' RACE reads anew with MiXCR; each CDR3 protein has one entry. The sample gives 45,000 to 60,000 distinct CDR3 sequences, 10% of which show up once; roughly 4.8% is in the top ten. Sequenced material: whole blood. The receptor source for this set is an adult who was a healthcare worker with PCR-confirmed SARS-CoV-2 infection or an uninfected control (not recorded which).

The V gene is TRBV5-6, the J gene TRBJ2-7; perhaps TRBD1 as D (5 bases). Germline assignment: CDR1 SGHDT and CDR2 YYEEEE. The V end was cut by 4 bases, the J end by 1 base, with 21 bases between. This CDR3 spans 17 amino acids. CDR3 loop: CASSISNRPGPSYEQYF. CDR3 DNA sequence: TGTGCCAGCAGCATTTCCAACCGTCCAGGGCCATCCTACGAGCAGTACTTC.

This clonotype was recorded a few times. The CDR3 here is CASSYTGLAGGNEQFF. In DNA, the CDR3 is TGTGCCAGCAGCTATACGGGGTTAGCGGGAGGAAATGAGCAGTTCTTC. The V call is TRBV6-5, the J call TRBJ2-1, with TRBD2 matching 10 bases. Germline V gene sequence: CDR1 MNHEY, CDR2 SVGAGI. The CDR3 runs to 16 residues. The trim removed 6 bases at V and 7 bases at J, leaving 12 bases unmatched.

This clonotype was detected ten times or more. The chain recombines TRBV9 with TRBJ2-3, with a possible D match to TRBD2 (5 bases). Germline CDR1 is SGDLS and CDR2 is YYNGEE. The V and J ends lost 5 bases and 2 bases respectively, with 12 bases between them. This CDR3 has 14 residues. CDR3 loop: CASRTDSLTDTQYF. DNA for the CDR3: TGTGCCAGCAGGACGGACTCTCTCACAGATACGCAGTATTTT.

The count of this clonotype is one. A junction boundary mismatches the germline segment, possibly from a read error. The chain is built from TRBV29-1 and TRBJ2-2, with D maybe TRBD2 (7 bases). The CDR3 spans 13 residues. Per germline, CDR1 SQVTM and CDR2 ANQGSEA. The chain's CDR3 is CSVLEGGTEELFF. CDR3 nucleotide sequence: TGCAGCGTCTTGGAGGGGGGGACCGAGGAGCTGTTTTTT.

This clonotype has a count of ten or more. The chain has TRBV5-4 and TRBJ2-3; D unresolved. Germline assignment: CDR1 SGHNT and CDR2 YYREEE (reference sequence). The CDR3 sequence is 15 residues long. Between the trimmed V and J ends, which lost 6 bases and 0 bases, there was a span of 14 bases. This CDR3 reads CASNPDPDSTDTQYF. CDR3 in DNA: TGTGCCAGCAACCCTGACCCGGACAGCACAGATACGCAGTATTTT.

The chain carries TRBV20-1 and TRBJ2-4, with D possibly matching TRBD2 (6 bases). Deletions cut 4 bases from V and 5 bases from J, with 21 bases between. CDR1 and CDR2 from the germline V gene are DFQATT and SNEGSKA (reference sequence). The CDR3 has 16 amino acids. CDR3 region: CSATPRRGTVENIQYF. DNA for the CDR3: TGCAGTGCTACCCCCCGGCGGGGCACGGTAGAAAACATTCAGTACTTC.

The rearrangement links TRBV7-6 to TRBJ2-2; D uncertain. Trimming left V 8 bases short and J 5 bases short, with 15 bases between. CDR3 length: 14 residues. CDR1 is SGHVS, CDR2 FNYEAQ, per germline. The CDR3 DNA follows: TGTGCCAGCGGCAAGGACGGTCGGACCGGGGAGCTGTTTTTT. Translation: CASGKDGRTGELFF.

This clonotype was seen at least ten times. The gene calls are TRBV7-9 and TRBJ1-6; D call uncertain. The CDR3 consists of 13 residues. V dropped 1 base and J dropped 6 bases, with 4 bases sitting between them. CDR1 and CDR2 (germline): SEHNR, FQNEAQ (reference sequence). CDR3 protein: CASSLGLNSPLHF. In DNA form, the CDR3 reads TGTGCCAGCAGCTTAGGACTTAATTCACCCCTCCACTTT.

Turning to this clonotype: A much bigger clone sits one base away, suggesting this may be a read error. V and J are TRBV5-6 and TRBJ1-1, with 7 bases aligning to TRBD1. From germline, CDR1 is SGHDT and CDR2 YYEEEE. The CDR3 spans 14 residues. V lost 7 bases, J lost 1 base, and 7 bases stayed unmatched. The CDR3 is CASGMGQTNTEAFF. The CDR3 bases are TGTGCCAGCGGCATGGGACAGACGAACACTGAAGCTTTCTTT.

The V gene is TRBV9, the J gene TRBJ2-2; TRBD2 agrees at 9 bases. This CDR3 region has 16 residues. CDR1 is SGDLS, CDR2 YYNGEE, per germline. The J segment lost 6 bases and the V segment lost 0 bases, leaving 6 bases of the junction unmatched. In DNA form, the CDR3 reads TGTGCCAGCAGCGTAGAGCTAGCGGGACGATCCGGGGAGCTGTTTTTT. Translation gives CASSVELAGRSGELFF.

This clonotype was recorded many times. The genes are TRBV6-4 and TRBJ2-1; 8 nucleotides align to TRBD2. J was trimmed by 7 bases and V by 4 bases; bases with no gene match: 6. Germline CDR1 MRHNA, CDR2 SNTAGT. The CDR3 covers 14 residues. The DNA for the CDR3 is TGTGCCAGCAGTGTTACCGGGACTAGAAATGAGCAGTTCTTC. This translates into CASSVTGTRNEQFF.

This clonotype was picked up a small number of times. J is TRBJ2-7 and V is TRBV5-6; D is possibly TRBD2 (6 bases). This CDR3 comprises 15 residues. With 1 base removed from V and 6 bases from J, the gap between germline ends came to 17 bases. Germline CDR1 and CDR2: SGHDT and YYEEEE. The CDR3 nucleotides are TGTGCCAGCAGCTTGCTCCGGGAGAGTAGCCGCGAGCAGTACTTC. It codes for CASSLLRESSREQYF.

There are a few counts of this clonotype. This rearrangement joins TRBV29-1 to TRBJ1-1, with a weak D call TRBD1 (5 bases). The CDR3 extends over 13 amino acids. The germline V gene has CDR1 SQVTM and CDR2 ANQGSEA. V was pared by 7 bases and J by 3 bases, with 15 bases between. The CDR3 nucleotides read TGCAGCGCCACCCGGGGGGTGGACACTGAAGCTTTCTTT. Encoded protein: CSATRGVDTEAFF.

This clonotype was counted ten times or more. V gene TRBV7-7 combines with J gene TRBJ2-2; 7 bases are a match to TRBD1. Germline values: CDR1 SSHAT, CDR2 FNYEAQ (reference sequence). This CDR3 spans 13 amino acids. Trimming took 5 bases from V and 4 from J; bases not matched to a gene: 1. The CDR3 sequence is CASSPGGTGELFF. DNA for the CDR3: TGTGCCAGCAGCCCAGGGGGCACCGGGGAGCTGTTTTTT.

Many counts were recorded for this clonotype. The genes are TRBV2 and TRBJ2-7; D is unclear. V was clipped by 3 bases and J by 8 bases, with 14 bases between them. The CDR3 spans 13 residues. Germline CDR1 SNHLY, CDR2 FYNNEI. The DNA for the CDR3 is TGTGCCAGCAGTGACCCCAGTGGCCGTAAGCAGTACTTC. It yields the protein CASSDPSGRKQYF.

This clonotype came up many times. The chain has TRBV2 and TRBJ2-7; D unclear. Germline V lookup: CDR1 SNHLY, CDR2 FYNNEI. The CDR3 runs to 13 residues. V lost 8 bases to trimming and J lost 1 base, with 12 bases between them. The CDR3 DNA sequence: TGTGCCAGCGAGTCGACGGAATCCTACGAGCAGTACTTC. This translates into CASESTESYEQYF.

This clonotype was seen only a few times. The chain couples TRBV20-1 to TRBJ1-2; 8 bases fit TRBD1. V lost 4 bases, J lost 5 bases, and 6 bases stayed unmatched. Looked up from germline, CDR1 is DFQATT and CDR2 is SNEGSKA (reference sequence). The length of the CDR3 is 13 residues. The DNA of the CDR3 is TGCAGTGCTACCCGGACAGGGTGGTATGGCTACACCTTC. This translates into CSATRTGWYGYTF.

V and J are TRBV7-2 and TRBJ1-4; TRBD1 agrees at 9 bases. The CDR3 has 16 amino acids. CDR1 SGHTA and CDR2 FQGNSA come from the germline V gene. J was trimmed by 7 bases and V by 0 bases; bases with no gene match: 6. The CDR3 coding sequence is TGTGCCAGCAGCTTAGCCGGGACAGGGACGGGTGAAAAACTGTTTTTT. This translates into CASSLAGTGTGEKLFF.

Ten or more counts support this clonotype. The chain links TRBV20-1 to TRBJ1-4, with TRBD1 matching over 9 bases. Germline CDR1 DFQATT, CDR2 SNEGSKA (reference sequence). The CDR3 covers 13 residues. V lost 3 bases and J lost 8; bases outside the gene matches: 4. The chain's CDR3 is CSARDRGSEKLFF. In DNA, the CDR3 is TGCAGTGCTAGGGACAGGGGAAGCGAAAAACTGTTTTTT.